Below are 14 T cell receptor beta chains sequenced from a single sample in a study of T cells expressing NK-cell markers. TCRdb derives one entry per CDR3 protein from the 5' RACE reads, leaving out DNA. The sample has some 600,000 distinct CDR3 sequences. Specimen: blood T cells: a sorted CD56 or NKG2C T cell subset, CD4+ or CD8+ T cells, or bulk PBMC T cells (not recorded which). All receptors come from a man aged 18 to 30 in good health.

This chain uses TRBV12-3 or TRBV12-4 with TRBJ1-5; TCRdb calls TRBD1, which cannot be checked without DNA. The CDR3 has 16 amino acids. The CDR3 loop is CASSLPQGQKNQPQHF.

V gene TRBV12-3 or TRBV12-4 combines with J gene TRBJ2-1. The CDR3 totals 12 residues. CDR3 amino acids: CASSFGPREQFF.

The gene calls are TRBV12-3 or TRBV12-4 and TRBJ2-5; TCRdb picks TRBD1, but there is no DNA to check that call. The CDR3 sequence is 13 residues long. The CDR3 loop reads CASRKTGRETQYF.

J is TRBJ1-5 and V is TRBV7-2; TCRdb proposes TRBD1, but this gene call is untestable without DNA. The CDR3 sequence is 16 residues long. The germline V gene encodes CDR1 SGHTA and CDR2 FQGNSA. CDR3 sequence reads: CASSLIGGGSNQPQHF.

V gene TRBV28 combines with J gene TRBJ1-1; TCRdb selects TRBD1, and the lack of DNA leaves this call unchecked. This CDR3 has 18 residues. Looked up from germline, CDR1 is MDHEN and CDR2 is SYDVKM. Here the CDR3 reads CASSLALRWTGVNTEAFF.

The rearrangement joins TRBV4-1 to TRBJ2-1. The CDR3 covers 14 residues. The germline V gene has CDR1 MGHRA and CDR2 YSYEKL. CDR3 protein: CASSQVRLYDEQFF.

This rearrangement joins TRBV20-1 to TRBJ2-3; the TRBD2 assignment by TCRdb is unverifiable without DNA. Germline V lookup: CDR1 DFQATT, CDR2 SNEGSKA (reference sequence). There are 14 residues in the CDR3. The CDR3 is CSASSSSGADTQYF.

The chain has TRBV4-1 and TRBJ2-1; TCRdb lists TRBD2, though no DNA is available to test this call. From germline, CDR1 is MGHRA and CDR2 YSYEKL. CDR3 length equals 15 residues. The CDR3 here is CASSPGLAAFKKQFF.

The chain carries TRBV6-1 and TRBJ2-5; TCRdb selects TRBD2, and the lack of DNA leaves this call unchecked. Germline lookup yields CDR1 MNHNS and CDR2 SASEGT. CDR3 length: 14 residues. The CDR3 sequence: CASRESGSWETQYF.

The chain is built from TRBV10-3 and TRBJ2-1; TCRdb's D call, TRBD2, is unchecked because there is no DNA. Germline V gives CDR1 ENHRY, CDR2 SYGVKD. This CDR3 has 15 amino acids. The CDR3 sequence is CAISDGTSPHNEQFF.

The chain carries TRBV7-9 and TRBJ2-5; the TCRdb D gene call, TRBD1, has no DNA to confirm it. This CDR3 comprises 14 residues. Per the germline V gene, CDR1 is SEHNR and CDR2 is FQNEAQ (reference sequence). CDR3 protein: CASSPRTGGLLVYF.

The chain has TRBV12-3 or TRBV12-4 and TRBJ2-2; TCRdb calls TRBD1, which cannot be checked without DNA. The CDR3 length is 15 residues. This CDR3 is CASSPTGTNPGELFF.

The chain combines TRBV7-9 with TRBJ1-6; the TCRdb call, TRBD1, lacks DNA for checking. The length of the CDR3 is 15 residues. CDR1 SEHNR and CDR2 FQNEAQ come from the germline V gene (reference sequence). The CDR3 sequence is CASRAGGTDNSPLHF.

J is TRBJ1-3 and V is TRBV29-1; the D call from TCRdb, TRBD1, cannot be confirmed without DNA. There are 15 residues in the CDR3. From germline, CDR1 is SQVTM and CDR2 ANQGSEA. CDR3: CSANDPGTSGNTIYF.